This T cell receptor beta chain was found in a study of T-cell reconstitution after alpha-beta-depleted transplantation in children. Preparing the TCRbeta library involved the use of unique molecular identifiers. TCRdb called the PCR reads again in MiXCR, with one record for every CDR3 protein. The sample has more than 400,000 distinct CDR3 sequences, over 40% seen once. Unmatched junction bases numbered 5, after V lost 8 bases and J lost 5 bases. The germline gives CDR1 SNHLY, CDR2 FYNNEI. The CDR3 is 13 amino acids. The study's findings and limits: The high TCRbeta diversity at day 60 in some patients came from surviving recipient T cells and thymic progenitors. By about two months after transplant, alpha-beta T cells reportedly arose from several hundred graft clones that had expanded. Newly made T cells mostly supplied T-cell counts and diversity one year after transplant.

This clonotype was seen ten or more times. As yet, its antigen is unknown. The clonotype originates from a girl aged 2 to 10 with aplastic anemia, due to receive a stem cell transplant. The sample was PBMCs, taken before TCRalphabeta/CD19-depleted stem cell transplant. V usage is TRBV2 and J usage is TRBJ1-4, with 7 bases identical to TRBD1. The CDR3 DNA reads TGTGCCAGCCACCAGGGGGTGAATGAAAAACTGTTTTTT. Protein product: CASHQGVNEKLFF.